This T cell receptor (beta chain) was identified in a study of cytomegalovirus exposure and HLA in healthy donors. The PCR ran on 60 Vbeta and 13 Jbeta primers. Assay used: immunoSEQ multiplex PCR; TCRdb lists only in-frame clones, some missing. In the table there are approximately 150,000 clones, approximately 85% of which are singletons. Germline CDR1 and CDR2: LNHDA and SQIVND (reference sequence). The CDR3 extends over 16 amino acids. With 3 bases clipped from V and 3 bases from J, the junction kept 6 bases outside the gene matches. The V call is TRBV19, the J call TRBJ2-1, with 9 positions matching TRBD2. What was sequenced was PBMCs. The sequence came from a woman aged 40 to 49 in good health and CMV-seronegative. The CDR3 sequence is CASSMMAGGFYNEQFF. The CDR3 DNA is TGTGCCAGTAGTATGATGGCGGGAGGGTTCTACAATGAGCAGTTCTTC.